This T cell receptor beta chain is drawn from a study of shared clonotypes between healthy human individuals. Sequenced by immunoSEQ multiplex PCR; TCRdb stores in-frame clones only, minus some. The table includes hundreds of thousands of clones, roughly 96% detected once. Germline V gene lookup returns CDR1 SGDLS and CDR2 YYNGEE. V gave up 4 bases and J gave up 0 bases, with 16 bases separating them. CDR3 size: 17 residues. CD45RO-negative, CCR7-positively selected cells formed the naive CD8 fraction, excluding terminally differentiated effector memory CD45RA+ cells. The chain recombines TRBV9 with TRBJ1-4; D unclear. This clonotype was sampled from a young man in good health. The sequencing input was naive CD8+ T cells sorted from blood. The CDR3 DNA reads as TGTGCCAGCAGCCCTAATTTGGTGAGCGCAACTAATGAAAAACTGTTTTTT. Translated, it gives CASSPNLVSATNEKLFF.